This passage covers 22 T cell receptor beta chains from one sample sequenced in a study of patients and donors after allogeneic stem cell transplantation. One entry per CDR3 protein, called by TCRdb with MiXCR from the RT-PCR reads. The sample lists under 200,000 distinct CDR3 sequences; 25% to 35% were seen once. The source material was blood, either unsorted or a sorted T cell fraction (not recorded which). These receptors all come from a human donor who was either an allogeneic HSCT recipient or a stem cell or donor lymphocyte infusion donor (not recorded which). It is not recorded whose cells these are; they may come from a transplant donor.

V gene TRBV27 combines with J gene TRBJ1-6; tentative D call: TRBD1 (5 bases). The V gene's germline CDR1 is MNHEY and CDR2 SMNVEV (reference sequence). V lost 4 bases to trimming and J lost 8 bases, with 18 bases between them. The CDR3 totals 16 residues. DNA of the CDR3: TGTGCCAGCAGTTCCCACACAGGTCCTTGGGATTCACCCCTCCACTTT. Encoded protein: CASSSHTGPWDSPLHF.

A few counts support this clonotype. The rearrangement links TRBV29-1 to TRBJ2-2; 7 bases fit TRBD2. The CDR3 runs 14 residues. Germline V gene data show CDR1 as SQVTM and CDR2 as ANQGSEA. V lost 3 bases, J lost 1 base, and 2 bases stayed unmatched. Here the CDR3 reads CSVEASGNTGELFF. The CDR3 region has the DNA TGCAGCGTTGAGGCTAGCGGGAACACCGGGGAGCTGTTTTTT.

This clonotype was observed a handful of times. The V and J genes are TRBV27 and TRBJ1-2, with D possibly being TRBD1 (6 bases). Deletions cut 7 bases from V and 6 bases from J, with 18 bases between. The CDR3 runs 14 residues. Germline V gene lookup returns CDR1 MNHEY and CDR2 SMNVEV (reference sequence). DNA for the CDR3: TGTGCCAGCACCACGTCGACTACAGGGCATGGCTACACCTTC. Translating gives CASTTSTTGHGYTF.

The CDR3 bases are TGTGCCACCAGCATATCATGGGGATCGTCCTACGAGCAGTACTTC. This sequence encodes CATSISWGSSYEQYF. The rearrangement joins TRBV15 to TRBJ2-7; no clear D. Germline CDR1 and CDR2: LNHNV and YYDKDF (reference sequence). The CDR3 totals 15 residues. With 4 bases removed from V and 1 base from J, the gap between germline ends came to 14 bases.

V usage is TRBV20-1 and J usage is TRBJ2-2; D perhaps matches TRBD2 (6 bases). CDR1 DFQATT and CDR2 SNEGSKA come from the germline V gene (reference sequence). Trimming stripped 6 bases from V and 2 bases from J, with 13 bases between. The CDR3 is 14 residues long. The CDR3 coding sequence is TGCAGTGCCCAGGAGGGGAGAAACACCGGGGAGCTGTTTTTT. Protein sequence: CSAQEGRNTGELFF.

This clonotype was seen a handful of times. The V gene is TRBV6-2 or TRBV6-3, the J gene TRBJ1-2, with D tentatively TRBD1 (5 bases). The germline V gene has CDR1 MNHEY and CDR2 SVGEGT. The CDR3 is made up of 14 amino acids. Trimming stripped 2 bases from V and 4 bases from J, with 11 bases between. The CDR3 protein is CASSYPGLFYGYTF. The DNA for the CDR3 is TGTGCCAGCAGTTACCCGGGACTCTTCTATGGCTACACCTTC.

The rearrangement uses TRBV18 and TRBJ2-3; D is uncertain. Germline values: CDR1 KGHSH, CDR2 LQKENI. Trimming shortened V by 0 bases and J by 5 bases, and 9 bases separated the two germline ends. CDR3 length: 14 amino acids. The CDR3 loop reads CASSPPGLKDTQYF. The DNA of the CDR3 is TGTGCCAGCTCACCACCCGGTTTGAAAGATACGCAGTATTTT. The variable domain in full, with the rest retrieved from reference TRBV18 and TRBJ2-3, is NAGVMQNPRHLVRRRGQEARLRCSPMKGHSHVYWYRQLPEEGLKFMVYLQKENIIDESGMPKERFSAEFPKEGPSILRIQQVVRGDSAAYFCASSPPGLKDTQYFGPGTRLTVL.

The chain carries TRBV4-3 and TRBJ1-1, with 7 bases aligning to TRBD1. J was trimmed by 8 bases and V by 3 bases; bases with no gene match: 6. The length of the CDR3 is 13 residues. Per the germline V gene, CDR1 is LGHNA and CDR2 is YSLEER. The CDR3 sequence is CASSHAQGGEAFF. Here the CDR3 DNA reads TGCGCCAGCAGCCATGCCCAGGGGGGGGAAGCTTTCTTT.

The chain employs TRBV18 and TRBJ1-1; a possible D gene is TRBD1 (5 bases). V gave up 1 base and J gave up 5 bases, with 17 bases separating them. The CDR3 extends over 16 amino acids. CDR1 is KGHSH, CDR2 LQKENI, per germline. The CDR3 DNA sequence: TGTGCCAGCTCACCACTCCAGTTGGGGGTGGAGACTGAAGCTTTCTTT. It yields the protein CASSPLQLGVETEAFF.

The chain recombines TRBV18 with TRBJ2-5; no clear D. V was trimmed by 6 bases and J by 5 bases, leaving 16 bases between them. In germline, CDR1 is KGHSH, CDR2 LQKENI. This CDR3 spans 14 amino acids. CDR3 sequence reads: CASSYGEVEETQYF. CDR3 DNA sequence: TGTGCCAGCTCCTATGGAGAGGTGGAGGAGACCCAGTACTTC. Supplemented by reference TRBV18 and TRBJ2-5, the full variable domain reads NAGVMQNPRHLVRRRGQEARLRCSPMKGHSHVYWYRQLPEEGLKFMVYLQKENIIDESGMPKERFSAEFPKEGPSILRIQQVVRGDSAAYFCASSYGEVEETQYFGPGTRLLVL.

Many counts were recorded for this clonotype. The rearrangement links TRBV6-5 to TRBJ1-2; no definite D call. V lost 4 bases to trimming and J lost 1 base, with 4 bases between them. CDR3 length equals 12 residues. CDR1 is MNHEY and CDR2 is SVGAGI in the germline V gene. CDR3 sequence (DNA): TGTGCCAGCAGTTCGGGTAACTATGGCTACACCTTC. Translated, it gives CASSSGNYGYTF.

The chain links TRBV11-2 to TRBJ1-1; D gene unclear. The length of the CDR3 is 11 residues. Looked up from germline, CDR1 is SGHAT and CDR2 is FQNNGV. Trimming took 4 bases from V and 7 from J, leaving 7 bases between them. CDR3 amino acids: CASSWPGEAFF. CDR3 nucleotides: TGTGCCAGCAGCTGGCCAGGTGAAGCTTTCTTT.

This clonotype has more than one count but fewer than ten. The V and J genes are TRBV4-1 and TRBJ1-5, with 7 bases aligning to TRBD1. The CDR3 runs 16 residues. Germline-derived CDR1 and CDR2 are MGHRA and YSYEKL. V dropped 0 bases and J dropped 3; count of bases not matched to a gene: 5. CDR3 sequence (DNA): TGCGCCAGCAGCCAAGAGAGGGGACAGAACAATCAGCCCCAGCATTTT. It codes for CASSQERGQNNQPQHF.

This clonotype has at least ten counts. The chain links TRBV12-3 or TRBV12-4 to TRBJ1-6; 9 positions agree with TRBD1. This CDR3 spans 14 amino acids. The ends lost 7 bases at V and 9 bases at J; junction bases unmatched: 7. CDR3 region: CASTWDRDASPLHF. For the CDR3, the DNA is TGTGCCAGCACCTGGGACAGGGATGCTTCACCCCTCCACTTT.

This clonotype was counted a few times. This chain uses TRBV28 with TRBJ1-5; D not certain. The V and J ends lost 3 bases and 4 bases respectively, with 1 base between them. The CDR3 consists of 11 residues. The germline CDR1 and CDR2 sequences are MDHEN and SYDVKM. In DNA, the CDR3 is TGTGCCAGCAGTTTGAATCAGCCCCAGCATTTT. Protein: CASSLNQPQHF. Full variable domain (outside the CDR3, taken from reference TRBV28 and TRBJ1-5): DVKVTQSSRYLVKRTGEKVFLECVQDMDHENMFWYRQDPGLGLRLIYFSYDVKMKEKGDIPEGYSVSREKKERFSLILESASTNQTSMYLCASSLNQPQHFGDGTRLSIL.

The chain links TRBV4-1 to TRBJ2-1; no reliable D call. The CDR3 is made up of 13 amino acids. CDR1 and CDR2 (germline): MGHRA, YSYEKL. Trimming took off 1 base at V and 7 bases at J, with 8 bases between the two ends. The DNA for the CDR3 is TGCGCCAGCAGCCAAGTGAACCTGAATGAGCAGTTCTTC. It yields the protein CASSQVNLNEQFF.

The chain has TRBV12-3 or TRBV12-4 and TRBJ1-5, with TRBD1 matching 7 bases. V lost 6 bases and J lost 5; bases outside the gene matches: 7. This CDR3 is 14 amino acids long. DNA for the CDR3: TGTGCCAGCAGGAAAAGGGGGCATGATCAGCCCCAGCATTTT. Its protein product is CASRKRGHDQPQHF.

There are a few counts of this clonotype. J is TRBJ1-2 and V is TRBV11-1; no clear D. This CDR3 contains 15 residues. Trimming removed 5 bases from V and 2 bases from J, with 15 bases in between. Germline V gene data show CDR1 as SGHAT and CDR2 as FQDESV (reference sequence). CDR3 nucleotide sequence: TGTGCCAGCAGCCGCGGGAAGGTGGGAAACTATGGCTACACCTTC. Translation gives CASSRGKVGNYGYTF.

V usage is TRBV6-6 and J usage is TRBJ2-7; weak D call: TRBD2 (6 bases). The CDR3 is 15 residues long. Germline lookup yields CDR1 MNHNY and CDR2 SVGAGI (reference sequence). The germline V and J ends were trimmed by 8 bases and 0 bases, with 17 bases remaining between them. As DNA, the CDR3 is TGTGCCAGCCGGGGAGCGAGCGGGCCCTCCTACGAGCAGTACTTC. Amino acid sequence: CASRGASGPSYEQYF.

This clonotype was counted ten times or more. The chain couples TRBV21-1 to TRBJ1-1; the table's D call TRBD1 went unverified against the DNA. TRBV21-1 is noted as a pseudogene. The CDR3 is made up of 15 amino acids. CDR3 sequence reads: CASSQDRARDTEAFF. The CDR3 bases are TGTGCCAGCAGCCAGGACAGGGCTCGGGACACTGAAGCTTTCTTT.

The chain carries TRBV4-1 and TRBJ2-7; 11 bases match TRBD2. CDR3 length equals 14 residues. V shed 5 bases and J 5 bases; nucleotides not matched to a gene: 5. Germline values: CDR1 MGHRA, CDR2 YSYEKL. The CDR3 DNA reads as TGCGCCAGCAGCAATAGCGGGAGGGCAAACGAGCAGTACTTC. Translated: CASSNSGRANEQYF.

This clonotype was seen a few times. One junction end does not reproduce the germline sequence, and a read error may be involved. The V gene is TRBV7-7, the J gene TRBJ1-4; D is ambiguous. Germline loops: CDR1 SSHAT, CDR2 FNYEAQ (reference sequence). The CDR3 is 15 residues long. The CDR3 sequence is CASSPGLRANEKLFF. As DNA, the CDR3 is TGTGCTAGCAGCCCCGGGTTACGAGCTAATGAAAAACTGTTTTTT.